This T cell receptor (beta chain) was captured by sequencing in a study of blood T cell repertoires in COVID-19. Study overall: From T cells, B-cell-depleted T cells, or PBMCs came the material, which was cDNA or gDNA.

In the authors' methods: Nucleated cell number was recorded as an estimate derived from reference gene primer amplification. Produced via immunoSEQ multiplex PCR; TCRdb's table is partial and in-frame only. D and trimming come from the DNA, and the V and J calls and clone size come from that table. The sample has 150,000 to 200,000 clones; more than 65% are singletons. Cohorts were based on clinical histories the participants reported. Specimen: PBMCs or T cells enriched from blood (not recorded which). This TCR derives from a middle-aged man who had recovered from COVID-19.

DNA for the CDR3: TGTGCCAGCAGCAGGGTGAGGGGACAGGGGGCCCATCAGCCCCAGCATTTT. Translation: CASSRVRGQGAHQPQHF. The chain carries TRBV28 and TRBJ1-5; 12 bases fit TRBD1. The CDR3 totals 17 residues. J gave up 5 bases and V 6 bases, and 11 bases lay outside the gene matches. Germline V gene data show CDR1 as MDHEN and CDR2 as SYDVKM.